The clone carrying this T cell receptor beta chain was seen only a few times. Sequencing used immunoSEQ multiplex PCR; TCRdb keeps in-frame clones, though not all of them. This sample has fewer than 85,000 clones, with around 82% found just once. The data were obtained in a study of OX40 agonist ivuxolimab in advanced cancers. Germline lookup yields CDR1 SEHNR and CDR2 FQNEAQ (reference sequence). The CDR3 has 15 amino acids. V dropped 4 bases and J dropped 5; count of bases not matched to a gene: 7. The V and J genes are TRBV7-9 and TRBJ1-2; 10 nucleotides line up with TRBD1. This specimen was CD4+ or CD8+ T cells sorted from blood, taken in a trial of the OX40 agonist ivuxolimab. The TCR comes from an adult with an advanced solid tumor such as melanoma, head and neck, liver or kidney cancer. CDR3 DNA sequence: TGTGCCAGCAGCTCGGTGGGGACAGGGGCATATGGCTACACCTTC. Protein product: CASSSVGTGAYGYTF.